The rows below give T cell receptor beta chains drawn from one sample of a study of cytomegalovirus exposure and HLA in healthy donors. Profiled with immunoSEQ multiplex PCR; TCRdb holds only in-frame clones, not every one. This sample has 100,000 to 150,000 clones, with 80% found just once. The sequencing sample was made of PBMCs. These receptors were obtained from a man in his forties or fifties in good health and CMV-seronegative. CDR3s include the opening cysteine and the closing phenylalanine or tryptophan. The D gene is left open where the match is weak. Clone sizes are given selectively: once, few, many, or a class where the clone is expanded.

clone size	CDR3 length	V gene	D gene	J gene	CDR3 protein	CDR3 DNA
-	16	TRBV11-2	TRBD1	TRBJ2-7	CASSLGTGAAGYEQYF	TGTGCCAGCAGCCTCGGGACAGGGGCGGCCGGCTACGAGCAGTACTTC
-	14	TRBV28	-	TRBJ1-5	CASSLGGSNQPQHF	TGTGCCAGCAGTTTGGGGGGAAGCAATCAGCCCCAGCATTTT
once	14	TRBV15	TRBD2	TRBJ2-1	CATSRGGSSNEQFF	TGTGCCACCAGCAGGGGCGGGAGCTCCAATGAGCAGTTCTTC
-	14	TRBV10-3	TRBD1	TRBJ1-1	CAISETGGGGEAFF	TGTGCCATCAGTGAAACAGGGGGCGGGGGTGAAGCTTTCTTT
few	15	TRBV4-1	TRBD1	TRBJ1-1	CASSQPTGENTEAFF	TGCGCCAGCAGCCAACCAACAGGGGAGAACACTGAAGCTTTCTTT
-	15	TRBV5-1	-	TRBJ1-5	CASSLDPGGNQPQHF	TGCGCCAGCAGCTTGGATCCCGGGGGTAATCAGCCCCAGCATTTT
-	16	TRBV28	-	TRBJ1-2	CASSLYTSPPNRGYTF	TGTGCCAGCAGTTTGTACACTAGTCCGCCCAATCGGGGCTACACCTTC
-	16	TRBV5-1	TRBD1	TRBJ2-3	CASSLVADRVGDTQYF	TGCGCCAGCAGCTTGGTCGCGGACAGGGTGGGAGATACGCAGTATTTT
once	13	TRBV29-1	TRBD2	TRBJ2-3	CSVAVGGVDTQYF	TGCAGCGTTGCGGTGGGAGGGGTAGATACGCAGTATTTT
-	15	TRBV4-2	-	TRBJ2-3	CASSQDGASTDTQYF	TGTGCCAGCAGCCAAGATGGGGCTAGCACAGATACGCAGTATTTT
-	14	TRBV6-5	TRBD2	TRBJ2-7	CASKPGLGTYEQYF	TGTGCCAGCAAACCAGGACTAGGCACCTACGAGCAGTACTTC
-	13	TRBV6-6	-	TRBJ2-3	CASSYSHSDTQYF	TGTGCCAGCAGTTACTCCCACTCCGATACGCAGTATTTT
-	15	TRBV10-2	TRBD1	TRBJ1-5	CASSPRGQSNQPQHF	TGCGCCAGCAGTCCAAGGGGGCAGAGCAATCAGCCCCAGCATTTT
-	20	TRBV5-1	TRBD2	TRBJ2-1	CASSLEGGRWTSGTYNEQFF	TGCGCCAGCAGCTTGGAGGGGGGCAGATGGACTAGCGGGACATACAATGAGCAGTTCTTC
-	15	TRBV6-4	-	TRBJ2-7	CASSPGQGPQDEQYF	TGTGCCAGCAGCCCGGGACAAGGCCCACAGGACGAGCAGTACTTC
-	15	TRBV13	-	TRBJ2-7	CASSSRQPPPYEQYF	TGTGCCAGCAGCTCAAGACAGCCACCCCCCTACGAGCAGTACTTC
-	16	TRBV7-9	-	TRBJ2-1	CASSLGQKTSYNEQFF	TGTGCCAGCAGCTTAGGTCAGAAAACCTCCTACAATGAGCAGTTCTTC
-	12	TRBV6-1	-	TRBJ1-1	CASRAGGTEAFF	TGTGCCAGCAGGGCCGGCGGGACTGAAGCTTTCTTT
once	14	TRBV2	TRBD2	TRBJ2-5	CASSRLARQETQYF	TGTGCCAGCAGCCGACTAGCGAGACAAGAGACCCAGTACTTC
once	16	TRBV11-2	TRBD2	TRBJ2-5	CASSLGLAGYQETQYF	TGTGCCAGCAGCTTGGGGCTAGCGGGGTATCAAGAGACCCAGTACTTC
-	14	TRBV10-1	-	TRBJ2-6	CASTRCSGANVLTF	TGCGCCAGCACCCGTTGCTCTGGGGCCAACGTCCTGACTTTC
-	15	TRBV12-5	TRBD1	TRBJ2-3	CASGPPDRVADTQYF	TGTGCTAGTGGTCCTCCGGACAGGGTAGCAGATACGCAGTATTTT
-	13	TRBV6-5	-	TRBJ1-2	CASSRPGDYGYTF	TGTGCCAGCAGCCGCCCCGGGGACTATGGCTACACCTTC
-	14	TRBV5-1	-	TRBJ2-7	CASSFSTRVDEQYF	TGCGCCAGCAGCTTCTCTACCAGGGTTGACGAGCAGTACTTC
few	11	TRBV30	-	TRBJ2-5	CAWSVLETQYF	TGTGCCTGGAGTGTACTAGAGACCCAGTACTTC
-	15	TRBV6-5	TRBD1	TRBJ2-7	CASSPRTGRLYEQYF	TGTGCCAGCAGCCCCCGGACAGGGAGGTTATACGAGCAGTACTTC
-	13	TRBV2	-	TRBJ2-5	CATNRDTQETQYF	TGTGCCACGAACCGGGACACCCAAGAGACCCAGTACTTC
-	14	TRBV7-9	TRBD1	TRBJ2-7	CASSDREMTYEQYF	TGTGCCAGCAGCGACAGGGAAATGACCTACGAGCAGTACTTC
-	12	TRBV2	TRBD1	TRBJ2-3	CASRGDRPPQYF	TGTGCCAGCAGGGGGGACAGGCCACCGCAGTATTTT
few	13	TRBV6-1	TRBD1	TRBJ2-7	CASTLGQGYEQYF	TGTGCCAGCACCCTAGGACAGGGTTACGAGCAGTACTTC
-	16	TRBV29-1	-	TRBJ2-7	CSVQDYRDRPLGEQYF	TGCAGCGTCCAGGACTACCGGGACCGACCTTTAGGCGAGCAGTACTTC
-	17	TRBV27	TRBD2	TRBJ2-3	CASSLEFGGTQKDTQYF	TGTGCCAGCAGTTTAGAGTTCGGGGGGACCCAAAAAGATACGCAGTATTTT
-	17	TRBV15	TRBD2	TRBJ2-7	CATSRDISAGATYEQYF	TGTGCCACCAGCAGAGACATATCAGCGGGGGCGACCTACGAGCAGTACTTC
-	16	TRBV14	TRBD2	TRBJ2-7	CASSRRTSGILYEQYF	TGTGCCAGCAGCCGTCGGACTAGCGGGATCCTCTACGAGCAGTACTTC
-	13	TRBV9	-	TRBJ2-7	CASSVAGRYEQYF	TGTGCCAGCAGCGTGGCAGGGAGGTACGAGCAGTACTTC
few	13	TRBV27	-	TRBJ1-4	CASSWGRGEKLFF	TGTGCCAGCAGTTGGGGCAGGGGTGAAAAACTGTTTTTT
-	17	TRBV19	-	TRBJ1-4	CASSPMAGWATNEKLFF	TGTGCCAGTAGCCCCATGGCGGGTTGGGCAACTAATGAAAAACTGTTTTTT
few	14	TRBV5-1	TRBD1	TRBJ1-1	CASSTGTENTEAFF	TGCGCCAGCAGCACCGGGACAGAGAACACTGAAGCTTTCTTT
-	14	TRBV2	-	TRBJ2-1	CASRHGEGRYEQFF	TGTGCCAGCAGGCACGGAGAGGGGAGGTATGAGCAGTTCTTC
once	15	TRBV30	TRBD1	TRBJ2-7	CAWSGHRQGGYEQYF	TGTGCCTGGAGTGGACACCGACAGGGGGGGTACGAGCAGTACTTC
once	17	TRBV10-3	TRBD1	TRBJ2-7	CAISVPGQGSISYEQYF	TGTGCCATCAGTGTCCCGGGACAGGGTAGTATCTCCTACGAGCAGTACTTC
-	15	TRBV4-2	-	TRBJ1-5	CASSQETGSNQPQHF	TGTGCCAGCAGCCAAGAGACGGGGAGCAATCAGCCCCAGCATTTT
few	14	TRBV5-1	-	TRBJ2-3	CASSFPGSTDTQYF	TGCGCCAGCAGCTTTCCGGGAAGCACAGATACGCAGTATTTT
few	17	TRBV15	-	TRBJ2-2	CATSRAPVGSGTGELFF	TGTGCCACCAGCAGGGCCCCTGTGGGGAGCGGCACCGGGGAGCTGTTTTTT
-	16	TRBV7-9	TRBD2	TRBJ2-1	CASSTLAGGPIDEQFF	TGTGCCAGCAGCACTCTAGCGGGAGGGCCCATCGATGAGCAGTTCTTC